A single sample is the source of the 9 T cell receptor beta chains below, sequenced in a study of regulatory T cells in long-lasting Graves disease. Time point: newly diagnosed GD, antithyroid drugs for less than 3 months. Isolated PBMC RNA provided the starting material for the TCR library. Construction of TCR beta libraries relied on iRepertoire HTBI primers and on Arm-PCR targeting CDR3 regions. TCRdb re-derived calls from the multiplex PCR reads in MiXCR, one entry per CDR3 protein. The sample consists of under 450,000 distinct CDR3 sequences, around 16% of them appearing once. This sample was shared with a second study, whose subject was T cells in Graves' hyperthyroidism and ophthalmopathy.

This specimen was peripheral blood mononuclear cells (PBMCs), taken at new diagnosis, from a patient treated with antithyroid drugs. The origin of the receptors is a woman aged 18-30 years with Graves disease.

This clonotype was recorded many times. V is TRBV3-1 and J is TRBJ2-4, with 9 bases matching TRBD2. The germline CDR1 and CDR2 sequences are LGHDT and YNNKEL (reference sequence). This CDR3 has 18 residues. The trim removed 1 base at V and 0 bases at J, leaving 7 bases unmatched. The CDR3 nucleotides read TGTGCCAGCAGCCAAGGAGCGGGGGGCGGCGGAGCCAAAAACATTCAGTACTTC. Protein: CASSQGAGGGGAKNIQYF.

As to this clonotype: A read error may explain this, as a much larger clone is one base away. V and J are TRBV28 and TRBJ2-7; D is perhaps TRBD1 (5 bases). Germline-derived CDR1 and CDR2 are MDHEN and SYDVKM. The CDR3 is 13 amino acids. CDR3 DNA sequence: TGTGCCAGCCGCCCCCAGGATAGGGGCGAGCGGTACTTC. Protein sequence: CASRPQDRGERYF.

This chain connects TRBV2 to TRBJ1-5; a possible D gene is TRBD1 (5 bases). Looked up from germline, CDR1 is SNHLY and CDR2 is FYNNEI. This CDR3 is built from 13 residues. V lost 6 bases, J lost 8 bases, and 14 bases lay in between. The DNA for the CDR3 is TGTGCCAGCAGACGGACACGGATTGAGCCCCAGCATTTT. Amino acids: CASRRTRIEPQHF.

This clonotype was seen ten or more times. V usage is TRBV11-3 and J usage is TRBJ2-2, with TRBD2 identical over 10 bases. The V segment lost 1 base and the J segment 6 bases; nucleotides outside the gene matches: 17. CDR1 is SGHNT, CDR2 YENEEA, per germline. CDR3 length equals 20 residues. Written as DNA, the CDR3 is TGTGCCAGCAGCTTAGGCTCCAGAGCTGCCGGGACTAGCGTTGCCGGGGAGCTGTTTTTT. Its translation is CASSLGSRAAGTSVAGELFF.

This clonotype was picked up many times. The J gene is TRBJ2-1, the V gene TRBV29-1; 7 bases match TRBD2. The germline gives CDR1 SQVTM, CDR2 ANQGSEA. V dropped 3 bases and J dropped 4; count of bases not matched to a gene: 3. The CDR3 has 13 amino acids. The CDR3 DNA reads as TGCAGCGTTGAGAGGGGAGGGTACAATGAGCAGTTCTTC. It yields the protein CSVERGGYNEQFF.

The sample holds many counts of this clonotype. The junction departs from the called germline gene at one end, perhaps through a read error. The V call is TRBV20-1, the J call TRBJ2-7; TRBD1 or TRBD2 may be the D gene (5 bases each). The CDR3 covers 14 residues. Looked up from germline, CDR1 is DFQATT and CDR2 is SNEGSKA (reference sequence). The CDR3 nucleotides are TGCAGTCCTAGGATCCGGGACCCCGCCCGCGAGCAGTACTTC. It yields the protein CSPRIRDPAREQYF.

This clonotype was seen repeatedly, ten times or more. CDR3 sequence (DNA): TGTGCCAGCAGCCCAGTCACGGGAGTGGGCACAGATACGCAGTATTTT. Its protein is CASSPVTGVGTDTQYF. The rearrangement links TRBV7-3 to TRBJ2-3; possible D gene TRBD2, 6 bases. Trimming took 5 bases from V and 1 from J, leaving 16 bases between them. Looked up from germline, CDR1 is SGHTA and CDR2 is FQGTGA. The CDR3 is 16 residues long. Full variable domain (outside the CDR3, taken from reference TRBV7-3 and TRBJ2-3): GAGVSQTPSNKVTEKGKYVELRCDPISGHTALYWYRQSLGQGPEFLIYFQGTGAADDSGLPNDRFFAVRPEGSVSTLKIQRTERGDSAVYLCASSPVTGVGTDTQYFGPGTRLTVL.

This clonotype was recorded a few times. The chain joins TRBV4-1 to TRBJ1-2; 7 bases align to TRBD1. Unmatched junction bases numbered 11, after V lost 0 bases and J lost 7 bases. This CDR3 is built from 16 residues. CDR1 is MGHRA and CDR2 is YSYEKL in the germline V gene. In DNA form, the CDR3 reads TGCGCCAGCAGCCAAGACCCAATGACAGGGTCGTTTGGCTACACCTTC. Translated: CASSQDPMTGSFGYTF.

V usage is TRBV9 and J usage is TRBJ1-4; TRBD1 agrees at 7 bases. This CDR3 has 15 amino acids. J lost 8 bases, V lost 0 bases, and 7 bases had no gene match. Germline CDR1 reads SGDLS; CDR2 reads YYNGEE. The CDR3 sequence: CASSVEGGREEKLFF. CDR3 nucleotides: TGTGCCAGCAGCGTAGAAGGGGGCCGGGAGGAAAAACTGTTTTTT.